This TCR beta chain originates from a study of T-cell memory formation after mild COVID-19 (dated by TCRdb to about 2021). Turning to the overall study: TCR sequence clusters from the two donors were largely donor specific. Longitudinal TCRalpha and TCRbeta repertoire sequencing tracked T-cell clones expanding and contracting after mild COVID-19 in two donors. The cohort comprised two young, previously healthy adult volunteers, one female and one male. Broader findings and caveats from the paper: Some responding clones were detected in pre-infection memory, which suggested that pre-existing cross-reactive memory T cells had joined the SARS-CoV-2 response. The second-wave clones that peaked on day 37 were not confirmed to be SARS-CoV-2 specific. From day 15 to 85, contracting clones showed balanced CD4/CD8 phenotypes, whereas a second wave of clones that expanded from day 15 to 37 leaned towards CD4+. The study included only a couple of mild cases, and larger cohorts that include severe cases with pre-infection samples were judged to be necessary. Contracting CD4+ clones were located mainly in the CM and EM memory subsets, whereas CD8+ clones were found to be enriched in EMRA.

On this clonotype itself: Its antigen remains undetermined. Base quality data are lacking; no much larger clone is found one base away.

Sequencer: Illumina NovaSeq 6000. TCRalpha and TCRbeta cDNA libraries were built by 5'RACE with constant-segment primers, adding sample barcodes and unique molecular identifiers. Trizol reagent was used to extract RNA from every sample. Libraries were amplified in two PCR steps, with a second sample barcode and Illumina TruSeq adapters added in the second step. Sequencing of the libraries was done on an Illumina NovaSeq, producing 2 x 150 bp paired-end reads. Under the source paper's analysis protocol: The reads were demultiplexed and collapsed into UMI-guided consensus sequences using migec v1.2.7. Using mixcr v2.1.11, UMI consensuses were aligned to TRA and TRB V and J templates and then assembled into clonotypes. A clonotype was counted as expanded or contracted only if both edgeR and NoisET called the change significant, with noise models trained on biological replicates. For edgeR calls, a false discovery rate-adjusted p below 0.01 and a log2 fold-change threshold of 1 were applied. As an exploratory analysis of dynamics, max-normalized trajectories of the 1000 most abundant clonotypes were examined with PCA combined with hierarchical clustering. Each responding clone was given a CD4 or CD8 phenotype based on the CD4+ and CD8+ repertoires, which had been sequenced separately. In-frame beta chains were kept once TCRdb had trimmed the public reads at Q25 with fastp and called clones with MiXCR. Identical CDR3 proteins give one entry, which carries the most common genes and DNA. TCRdb, not the authors, supplied the V and J calls. This sample has 250,000 to 300,000 distinct CDR3 sequences in its table, and roughly 18% of those were observed once. Under 25% of the sample belongs to the ten largest clones.

Ficoll-Paque density gradient centrifugation was the method used to isolate PBMCs. Its CDR3 holds 15 amino acids, cysteine through phenylalanine. The read is trimmed to its CDR3 DNA, 45 bases read in frame from base 1. CDR1 SNHLY and CDR2 FYNNEI were looked up in the germline V gene. V is cut back by 6 bases and J by 3 bases, with 8 bases in the junction unmatched. The sequence joins TRBV2 to TRBJ1-5; TRBD1 lines up with 7 middle nucleotides. The receptor's source is a man between 18 and 29 years old who had mild COVID-19 (a few samples of this study predate the infection). The sample titles of this study are shuffled in the database, so cell type and time point are left out; the donor was told from shared clones. Material for sequencing was PBMCs or a T cell subset sorted from them (not recorded which). The DNA sequence is given as TGTGCCAGCAGGCCAACAGGGGCGGCCAATCAGCCCCAGCATTTT. Translated, it reads CASRPTGAANQPQHF.